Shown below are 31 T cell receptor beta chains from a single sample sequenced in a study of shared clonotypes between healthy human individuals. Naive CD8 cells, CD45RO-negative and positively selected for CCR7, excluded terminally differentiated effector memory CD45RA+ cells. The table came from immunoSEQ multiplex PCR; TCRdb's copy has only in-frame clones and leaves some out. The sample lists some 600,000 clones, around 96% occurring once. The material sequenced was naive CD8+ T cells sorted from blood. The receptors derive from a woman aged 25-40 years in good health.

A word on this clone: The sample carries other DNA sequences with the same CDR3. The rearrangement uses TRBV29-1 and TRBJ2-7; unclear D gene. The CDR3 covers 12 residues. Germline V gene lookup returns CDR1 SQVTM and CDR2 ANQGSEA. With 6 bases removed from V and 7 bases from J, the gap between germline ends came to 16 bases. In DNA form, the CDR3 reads TGCAGCGTCGAGCCGGACGGCTATGAGCAGTACTTC. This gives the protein CSVEPDGYEQYF.

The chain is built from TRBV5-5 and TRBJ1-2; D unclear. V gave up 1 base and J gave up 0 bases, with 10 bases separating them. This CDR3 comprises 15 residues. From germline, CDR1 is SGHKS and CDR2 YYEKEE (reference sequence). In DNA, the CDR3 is TGTGCCAGCAGCTTGAAAGCCACGGCTAACTATGGCTACACCTTC. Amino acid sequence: CASSLKATANYGYTF.

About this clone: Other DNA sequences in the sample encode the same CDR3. The CDR3 region is CASSLESSETQYF. CDR3 in DNA: TGTGCCAGCAGCTTGGAGTCGTCAGAGACCCAGTACTTC. The chain combines TRBV5-4 with TRBJ2-5; D remains ambiguous. Germline values: CDR1 SGHNT, CDR2 YYREEE (reference sequence). CDR3 length: 13 residues. The V gene lost 0 bases and the J gene lost 4 bases, with 7 bases spanning the gap.

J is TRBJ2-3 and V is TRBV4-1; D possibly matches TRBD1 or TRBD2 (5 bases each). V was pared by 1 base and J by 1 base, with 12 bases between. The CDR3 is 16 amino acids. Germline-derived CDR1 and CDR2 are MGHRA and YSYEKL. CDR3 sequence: CASSQALAGRTDTQYF. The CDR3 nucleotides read TGCGCCAGCAGCCAAGCGCTAGCAGGGCGCACAGATACGCAGTATTTT.

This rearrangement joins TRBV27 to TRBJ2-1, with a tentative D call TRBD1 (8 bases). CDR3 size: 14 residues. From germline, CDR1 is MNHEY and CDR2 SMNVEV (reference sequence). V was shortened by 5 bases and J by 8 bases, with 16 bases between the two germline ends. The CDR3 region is CASSTQQGGDEQFF. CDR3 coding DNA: TGTGCCAGCAGTACCCAACAGGGGGGGGATGAGCAGTTCTTC.

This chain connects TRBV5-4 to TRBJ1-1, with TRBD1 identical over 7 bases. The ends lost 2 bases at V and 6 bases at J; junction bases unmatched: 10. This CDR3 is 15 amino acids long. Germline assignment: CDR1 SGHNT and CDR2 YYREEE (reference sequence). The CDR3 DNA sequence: TGTGCCAGCAGCTTTACCGACAGGGAGGATGCTGAAGCTTTCTTT. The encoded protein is CASSFTDREDAEAFF.

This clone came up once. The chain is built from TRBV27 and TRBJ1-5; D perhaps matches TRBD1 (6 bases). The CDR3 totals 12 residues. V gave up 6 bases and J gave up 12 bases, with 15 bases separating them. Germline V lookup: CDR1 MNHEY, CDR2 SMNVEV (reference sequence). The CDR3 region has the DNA TGTGCCAGCAGCTTGTTGGGGGGCCTCCAGCATTTT. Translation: CASSLLGGLQHF.

The CDR3 DNA follows: TGTGCCAGCAGTGAATACCGCCAGGGCCATAACTATGGCTACACCTTC. It specifies CASSEYRQGHNYGYTF. This sequence joins TRBV25-1 and TRBJ1-2, with D maybe TRBD1 (5 bases). CDR3 length: 16 amino acids. The V gene lost 0 bases and the J gene lost 1 base, with 12 bases spanning the gap. The V gene's germline CDR1 is MGHDK and CDR2 SYGVNS.

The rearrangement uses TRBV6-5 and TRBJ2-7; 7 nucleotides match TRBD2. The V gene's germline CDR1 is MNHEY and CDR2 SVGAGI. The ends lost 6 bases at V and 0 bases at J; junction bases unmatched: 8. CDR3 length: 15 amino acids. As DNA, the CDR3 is TGTGCCAGCAGGAAGAGGGAGGGCCGCTCCTACGAGCAGTACTTC. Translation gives CASRKREGRSYEQYF.

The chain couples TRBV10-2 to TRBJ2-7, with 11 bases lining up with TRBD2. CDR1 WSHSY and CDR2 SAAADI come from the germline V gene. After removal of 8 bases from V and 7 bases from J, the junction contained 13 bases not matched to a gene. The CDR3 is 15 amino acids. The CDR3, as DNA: TGCGCCAGCCTCACCCGGCGTCCTAGCGGGAGGGAGCAGTACTTC. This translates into CASLTRRPSGREQYF.

The CDR3 nucleotides are TGCGCCAGCAGGGGACTAGCGGGGCAAGACAATGAGCAGTTCTTC. It is translated as CASRGLAGQDNEQFF. V and J are TRBV10-2 and TRBJ2-1; 13 bases agree with TRBD2. Germline V gene lookup returns CDR1 WSHSY and CDR2 SAAADI. V was clipped by 6 bases and J by 5 bases; unmatched bases: 4. The CDR3 runs to 15 residues.

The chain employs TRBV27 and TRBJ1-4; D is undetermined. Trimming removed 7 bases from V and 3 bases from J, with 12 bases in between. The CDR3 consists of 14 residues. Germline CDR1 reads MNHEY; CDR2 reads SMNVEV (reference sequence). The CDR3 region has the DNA TGTGCCAGCACGATCAACGGGGCTAATGAAAAACTGTTTTTT. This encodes CASTINGANEKLFF. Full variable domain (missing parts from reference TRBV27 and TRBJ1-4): EAQVTQNPRYLITVTGKKLTVTCSQNMNHEYMSWYRQDPGLGLRQIYYSMNVEVTDKGDVPEGYKVSRKEKRNFPLILESPSPNQTSLYFCASTINGANEKLFFGSGTQLSVL.

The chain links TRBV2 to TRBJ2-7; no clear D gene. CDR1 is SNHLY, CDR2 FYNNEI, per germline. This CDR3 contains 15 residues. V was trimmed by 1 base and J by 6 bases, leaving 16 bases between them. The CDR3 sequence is CASSEDLVRCLEQYF. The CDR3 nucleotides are TGTGCCAGCAGTGAAGATTTGGTTAGGTGTCTCGAGCAGTACTTC.

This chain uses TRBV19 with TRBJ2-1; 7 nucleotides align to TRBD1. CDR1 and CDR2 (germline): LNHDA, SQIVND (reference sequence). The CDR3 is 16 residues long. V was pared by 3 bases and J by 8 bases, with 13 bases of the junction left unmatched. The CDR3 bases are TGTGCCAGTAGTATGGGACAGTCCTTTTCGAGCGATGAGCAGTTCTTC. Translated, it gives CASSMGQSFSSDEQFF. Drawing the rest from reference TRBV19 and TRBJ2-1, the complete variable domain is DGGITQSPKYLFRKEGQNVTLSCEQNLNHDAMYWYRQDPGQGLRLIYYSQIVNDFQKGDIAEGYSVSREKKESFPLTVTSAQKNPTAFYLCASSMGQSFSSDEQFFGPGTRLTVL.

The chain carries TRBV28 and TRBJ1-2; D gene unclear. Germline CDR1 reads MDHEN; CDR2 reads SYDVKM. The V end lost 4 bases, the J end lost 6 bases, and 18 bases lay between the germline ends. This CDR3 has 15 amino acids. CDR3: CASSSLVLGRDGYTF. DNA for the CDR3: TGTGCCAGCAGTTCCTTGGTGTTAGGGAGGGATGGCTACACCTTC.

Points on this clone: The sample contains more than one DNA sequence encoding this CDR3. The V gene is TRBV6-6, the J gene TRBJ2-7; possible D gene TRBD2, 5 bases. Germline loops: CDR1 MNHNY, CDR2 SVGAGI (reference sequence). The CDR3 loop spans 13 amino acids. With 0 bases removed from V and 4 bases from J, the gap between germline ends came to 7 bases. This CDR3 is CASSYSTGYEQYF. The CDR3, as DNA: TGTGCCAGCAGTTACTCGACGGGGTACGAGCAGTACTTC.

CDR3 residues: CASAERQGTYEQYF. The DNA of the CDR3 is TGTGCCAGCGCCGAAAGACAGGGGACCTACGAGCAGTACTTC. This rearrangement joins TRBV27 to TRBJ2-7; 8 nucleotides line up with TRBD1. CDR3 length: 14 amino acids. Germline V gene lookup returns CDR1 MNHEY and CDR2 SMNVEV (reference sequence). V gave up 8 bases and J gave up 2 bases; unmatched junction bases: 8.

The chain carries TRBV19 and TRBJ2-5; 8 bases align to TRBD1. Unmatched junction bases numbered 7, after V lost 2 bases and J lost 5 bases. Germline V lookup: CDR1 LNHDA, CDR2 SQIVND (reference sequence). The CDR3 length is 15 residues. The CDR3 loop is CASSILTGDRETQYF. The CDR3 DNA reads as TGTGCCAGTAGTATATTGACAGGGGATCGGGAGACCCAGTACTTC.

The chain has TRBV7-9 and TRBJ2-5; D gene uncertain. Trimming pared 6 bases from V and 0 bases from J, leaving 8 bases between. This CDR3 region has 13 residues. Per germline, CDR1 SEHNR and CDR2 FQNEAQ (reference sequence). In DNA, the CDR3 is TGTGCCAGCAGTCGAGCGCACCAAGAGACCCAGTACTTC. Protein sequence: CASSRAHQETQYF.

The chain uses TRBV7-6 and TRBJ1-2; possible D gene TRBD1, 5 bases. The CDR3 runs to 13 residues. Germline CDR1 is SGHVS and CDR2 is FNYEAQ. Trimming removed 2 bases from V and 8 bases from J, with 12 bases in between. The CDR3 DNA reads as TGTGCCAGCAGCTTACCTAGGGGCCTCGGCTACACCTTC. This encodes CASSLPRGLGYTF.

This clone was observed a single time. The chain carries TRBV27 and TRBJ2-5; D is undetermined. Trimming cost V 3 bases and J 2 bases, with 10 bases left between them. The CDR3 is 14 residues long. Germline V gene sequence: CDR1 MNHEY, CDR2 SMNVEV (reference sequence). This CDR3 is CASSFNGAQETQYF. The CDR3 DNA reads TGTGCCAGCAGTTTCAACGGCGCTCAAGAGACCCAGTACTTC.

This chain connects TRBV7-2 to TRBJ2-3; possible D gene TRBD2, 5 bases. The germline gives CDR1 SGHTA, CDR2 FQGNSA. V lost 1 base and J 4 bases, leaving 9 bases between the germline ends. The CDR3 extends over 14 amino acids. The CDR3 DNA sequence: TGTGCCAGCAGCTTAGAAAGGAGGTCAGATACGCAGTATTTT. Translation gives CASSLERRSDTQYF.

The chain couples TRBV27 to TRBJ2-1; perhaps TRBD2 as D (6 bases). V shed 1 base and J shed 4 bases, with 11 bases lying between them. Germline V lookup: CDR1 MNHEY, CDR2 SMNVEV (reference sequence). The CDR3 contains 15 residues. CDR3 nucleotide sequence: TGTGCCAGCAGTTTATTTGGGGGGATATACAATGAGCAGTTCTTC. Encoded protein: CASSLFGGIYNEQFF.

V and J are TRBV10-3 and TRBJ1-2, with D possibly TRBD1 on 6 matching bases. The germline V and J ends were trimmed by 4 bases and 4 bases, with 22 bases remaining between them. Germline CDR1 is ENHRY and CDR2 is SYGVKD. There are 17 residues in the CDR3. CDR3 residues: CAISGEGEGGSSYGYTF. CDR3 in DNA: TGTGCCATCAGTGGGGAAGGTGAAGGGGGGTCATCCTATGGCTACACCTTC.

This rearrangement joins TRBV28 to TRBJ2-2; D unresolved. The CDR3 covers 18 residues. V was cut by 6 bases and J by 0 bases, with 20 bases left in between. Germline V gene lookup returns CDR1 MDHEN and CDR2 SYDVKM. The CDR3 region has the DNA TGTGCCAGCAGAGGACGCGTGCTTGGCGAAGCGAACACCGGGGAGCTGTTTTTT. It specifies CASRGRVLGEANTGELFF.

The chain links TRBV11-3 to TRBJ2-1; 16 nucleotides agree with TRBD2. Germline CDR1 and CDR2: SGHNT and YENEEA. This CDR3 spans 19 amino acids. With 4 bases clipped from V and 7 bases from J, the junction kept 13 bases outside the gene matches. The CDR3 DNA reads TGTGCCAGCAGCTCAAGAGACGGGACTAGCGGGAGGGCCATAAATGAGCAGTTCTTC. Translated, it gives CASSSRDGTSGRAINEQFF.

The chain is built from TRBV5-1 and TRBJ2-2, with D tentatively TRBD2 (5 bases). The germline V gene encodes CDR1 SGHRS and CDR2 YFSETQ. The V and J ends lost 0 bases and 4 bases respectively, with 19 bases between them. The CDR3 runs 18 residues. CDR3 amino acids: CASSLAVGVSDRTGELFF. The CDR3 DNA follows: TGCGCCAGCAGCTTGGCGGTCGGGGTTAGCGATCGCACCGGGGAGCTGTTTTTT.

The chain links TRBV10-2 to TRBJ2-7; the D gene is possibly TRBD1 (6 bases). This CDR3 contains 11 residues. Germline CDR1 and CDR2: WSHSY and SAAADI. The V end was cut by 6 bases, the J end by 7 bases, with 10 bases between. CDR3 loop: CASRTDREQYF. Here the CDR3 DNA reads TGCGCCAGCAGAACAGACAGGGAGCAGTACTTC.

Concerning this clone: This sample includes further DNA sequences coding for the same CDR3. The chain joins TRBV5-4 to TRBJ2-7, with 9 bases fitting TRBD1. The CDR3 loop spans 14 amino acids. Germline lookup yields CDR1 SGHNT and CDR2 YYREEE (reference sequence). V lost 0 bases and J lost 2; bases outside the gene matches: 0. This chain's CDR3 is CASSLGDRAYEQYF. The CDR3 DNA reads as TGTGCCAGCAGCTTGGGGGACAGGGCCTACGAGCAGTACTTC.

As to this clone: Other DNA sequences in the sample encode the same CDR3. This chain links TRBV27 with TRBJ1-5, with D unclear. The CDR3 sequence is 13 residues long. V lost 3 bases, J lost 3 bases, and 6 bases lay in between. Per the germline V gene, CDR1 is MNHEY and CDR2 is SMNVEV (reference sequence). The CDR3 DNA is TGTGCCAGCAGTTTGGCAGTCAATCAGCCCCAGCATTTT. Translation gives CASSLAVNQPQHF.

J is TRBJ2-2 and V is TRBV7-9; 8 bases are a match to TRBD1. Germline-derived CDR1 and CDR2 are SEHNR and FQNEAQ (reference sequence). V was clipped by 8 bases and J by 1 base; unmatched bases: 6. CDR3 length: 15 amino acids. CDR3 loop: CASFPGGRNTGELFF. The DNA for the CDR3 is TGTGCCAGCTTTCCAGGGGGCCGGAACACCGGGGAGCTGTTTTTT.